This TCR beta chain emerged from a study of STAT3 mutations in large granular lymphocyte leukemia (dated 2019 in TCRdb). Looking at the study overall: Roughly half of the T-LGLL patients who were sequenced longitudinally carried canonical activating STAT3 mutations. Patients were sequenced at roughly 4.1 time points on average, with the number of samplings per patient ranging from 2 to 8. Serial deep sequencing of TCRbeta CDR3 and STAT3 was performed in patients with T-cell large granular lymphocyte leukemia to reconstruct clonal hierarchy and dynamics. A couple of patients with natural killer LGL leukemia were also sequenced longitudinally as controls within the study. More than half of T-LGLL patients received one or more immunosuppressive therapy regimens, with hematologic response in 40% of those treated. From an initial cohort of some 190 LGL patients, more than 15 representative T-LGLL cases were picked for longitudinal TCRbeta and STAT3 sequencing. Overall results and qualifications from the work: Since codominant clonotypes persisted in some patients, a small but highly pathogenic clone may have gone undetected. Because no samples were available when a clone first appeared, clonal expansion was inferred from samplings taken at other points. In several patients, dominant TCR clone burden exceeded STAT3 mutant burden, suggesting STAT3 mutation arose secondarily within a pre-expanded clone. In 6 of 18 patients, TCR clonotype switching occurred after therapy, and every newly emerging clone was STAT3 wild type. The linking of therapy response to changes in TCR clonal burden was complicated by variable intervals between samplings and differing treatment regimens. All T-LGLL patients had at least one immunodominant TCRbeta clonotype, and roughly half had multiple immunodominant subclonotypes.

Points on this clone: What antigen it recognizes has not been identified. No much larger clone is present one base from it, and per-base qualities are unavailable.

CDR1 and CDR2, per the germline V gene, are MNHEY and SVGAGI. Trimming costs V 2 bases and J 7 bases, and their ends lie 17 bases apart. From the cysteine up to the phenylalanine, the CDR3 has a length of 16 residues. Only the CDR3 DNA is retained, 48 bases long and in frame from the first base. An Illumina MiSeq was used to sequence the TCRbeta libraries, yielding an average of approximately 40,000 productive templates per sample. The immunoSEQ assay, which uses multiplex PCR amplification, was used to generate TCRbeta CDR3 libraries. The source study handled its data this way. Repertoire diversity was computed as previously defined, with values near 0 indicating extremely monoclonal samples. Here the immuneACCESS table is served through TCRdb, limited to in-frame sequences with V and J called. Missing clones are a known gap in these copies; in checked studies unresolved V genes cover under half, and the rest lacks a known reason. That table is the source of V, J and clone size, and D and trimming were worked out from the DNA. The sample yields around 39,000 clones; nearly 90% were counted once. Under 0.55% of the sample lies in the top ten.

The same DNA, extracted from blood mononuclear cells, served for both TCR sequencing and STAT3 sequencing. The sample was PBMCs. This clonotype originated in a human donor with T large granular lymphocyte leukemia. Some clones in this sample may be carry-over from other donors' samples. The chain joins TRBV6-5 to TRBJ1-4; no D gene can be assigned with confidence. At the DNA level, the sequence is TGTGCCAGCAGTTACACACCGGGCCTATCGACTGAAAAACTGTTTTTT. Its protein product is CASSYTPGLSTEKLFF.